The T cell receptor beta chain under discussion was sequenced for a study of human T cells and chemical hapten exposure. Stated time point: patch test 2, 6 weeks after DPC sensitization. The treatment here: therapeutic diphenylcyclopropenone sensitization with weekly scalp DPC. There are 13 residues in the CDR3. V was clipped by 4 bases and J by 1 base, with 7 bases between them. Looked up from germline, CDR1 is SGHTA and CDR2 is FQGTGA. TCRdb ran MiXCR on the RACE reads and lists one entry per CDR3 protein. Of over 85,000 distinct CDR3 sequences in the sample, 9% to 9.5% were seen once. This clonotype was found many times.

This receptor was obtained from a woman aged 40 to 55 with alopecia areata. Some clones in this sample may be carry-over from other donors' samples. This chain connects TRBV7-3 to TRBJ2-5; D unresolved. The sample consisted of whole blood, taken in connection with sensitization to the hapten diphenylcyclopropenone (DPC). In DNA, the CDR3 is TGTGCCAGCAGCTCACCTCCCCAAGAGACCCAGTACTTC. It codes for CASSSPPQETQYF.